These T cell receptor beta chains were read from a single sample in a study of blood T cell repertoires in COVID-19. Assay: immunoSEQ multiplex PCR; the TCRdb copy retains only in-frame clones and omits some. The sample includes a few hundred thousand clones, just under 90% of them seen just once. Sequences were obtained from peripheral blood. The receptors originated from a woman between 25 and 40 years old with COVID-19, enrolled during active disease. The conserved cysteine and the conserved F or W are not part of the CDR3 here. Fields, in order: J gene, V gene, CDR3 protein.

TRBJ2-1 TRBV3-1/TRBV3-2 ASSQGRGRGDEQF
TRBJ2-7 TRBV10-1 ASMSLAYEQY
TRBJ1-2 TRBV19 ASSSRLQINYGYT
TRBJ2-3 TRBV5-5 ASSQWTGGTDTQY
TRBJ1-2 TRBV6-1 ASSETAGGYGYT
TRBJ1-5 TRBV6-1 ASSEVSRQVYGNQPQH
TRBJ1-1 TRBV7-8 ASSLEAGNEAF
TRBJ2-7 TRBV5-1 ASSLGLTYEQY
TRBJ2-3 TRBV27 ATKNGYSSTDTQY
TRBJ1-5 TRBV19 ASRDRDDRFQPQH
TRBJ2-1 TRBV11-2 ASSLETPAYNEQF
TRBJ1-5 TRBV5-1 ASSFGDSNQPQH
TRBJ2-2 TRBV19 ATTRGQYDTGELF
TRBJ2-7 TRBV4-1 ASSQVVTGDYEQY
TRBJ1-1 TRBV5-1 ASSFGQGELTEAF
TRBJ2-7 TRBV28 ASSSRSTGRYEQY
TRBJ2-2 TRBV3-1/TRBV3-2 ASSQVRGDGELF
TRBJ2-3 TRBV7-8 ASSQTSSPSDTQY
TRBJ2-1 TRBV2 ASSDGPPLSSYNEQF
TRBJ2-2 TRBV15 ATSIPVPPGQYRAGELF
TRBJ1-1 TRBV7-9 ASSLGGGWAEAF
TRBJ2-7 TRBV30 ACMGDGPNEQY
TRBJ2-5 TRBV10-3 AIRDRGQGQETQY
TRBJ2-4 TRBV11-3 ASSSGLAGGFNIQY
TRBJ2-7 TRBV7-2 ASSYYRGRSYEQY
TRBJ2-1 TRBV3-1/TRBV3-2 ASSPSGGPYNEQF
TRBJ1-5 TRBV6-5 ASSPSGLNQPQH
TRBJ2-3 TRBV30 AWREGLRTDTQY
TRBJ1-4 TRBV5-4 ASSGGADEKLF
TRBJ1-2 TRBV7-8 ASSLGGSGGDGYT
TRBJ2-1 TRBV7-2 ASSPWRGGIREQF
TRBJ2-1 TRBV24-1 ATSDNNEQF
TRBJ2-1 TRBV19 ASSITGGTPNEQF
TRBJ1-6 TRBV21-1 ARSVDRLNSPLH
TRBJ2-1 TRBV29-1 SVSVRGNEQF